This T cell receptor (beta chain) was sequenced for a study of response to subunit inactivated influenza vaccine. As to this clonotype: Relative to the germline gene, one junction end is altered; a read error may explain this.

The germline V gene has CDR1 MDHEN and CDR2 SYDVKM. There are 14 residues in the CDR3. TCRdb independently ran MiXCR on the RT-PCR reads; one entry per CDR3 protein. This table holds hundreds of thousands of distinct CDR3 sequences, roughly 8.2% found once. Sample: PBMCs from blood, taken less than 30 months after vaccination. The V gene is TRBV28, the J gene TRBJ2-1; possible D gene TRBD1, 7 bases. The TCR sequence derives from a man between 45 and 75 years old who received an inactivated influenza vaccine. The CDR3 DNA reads TGTGCCAGCAATTTAGACAGGGAGGCGAATGAGCAGTTCTTC. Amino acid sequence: CASNLDREANEQFF.